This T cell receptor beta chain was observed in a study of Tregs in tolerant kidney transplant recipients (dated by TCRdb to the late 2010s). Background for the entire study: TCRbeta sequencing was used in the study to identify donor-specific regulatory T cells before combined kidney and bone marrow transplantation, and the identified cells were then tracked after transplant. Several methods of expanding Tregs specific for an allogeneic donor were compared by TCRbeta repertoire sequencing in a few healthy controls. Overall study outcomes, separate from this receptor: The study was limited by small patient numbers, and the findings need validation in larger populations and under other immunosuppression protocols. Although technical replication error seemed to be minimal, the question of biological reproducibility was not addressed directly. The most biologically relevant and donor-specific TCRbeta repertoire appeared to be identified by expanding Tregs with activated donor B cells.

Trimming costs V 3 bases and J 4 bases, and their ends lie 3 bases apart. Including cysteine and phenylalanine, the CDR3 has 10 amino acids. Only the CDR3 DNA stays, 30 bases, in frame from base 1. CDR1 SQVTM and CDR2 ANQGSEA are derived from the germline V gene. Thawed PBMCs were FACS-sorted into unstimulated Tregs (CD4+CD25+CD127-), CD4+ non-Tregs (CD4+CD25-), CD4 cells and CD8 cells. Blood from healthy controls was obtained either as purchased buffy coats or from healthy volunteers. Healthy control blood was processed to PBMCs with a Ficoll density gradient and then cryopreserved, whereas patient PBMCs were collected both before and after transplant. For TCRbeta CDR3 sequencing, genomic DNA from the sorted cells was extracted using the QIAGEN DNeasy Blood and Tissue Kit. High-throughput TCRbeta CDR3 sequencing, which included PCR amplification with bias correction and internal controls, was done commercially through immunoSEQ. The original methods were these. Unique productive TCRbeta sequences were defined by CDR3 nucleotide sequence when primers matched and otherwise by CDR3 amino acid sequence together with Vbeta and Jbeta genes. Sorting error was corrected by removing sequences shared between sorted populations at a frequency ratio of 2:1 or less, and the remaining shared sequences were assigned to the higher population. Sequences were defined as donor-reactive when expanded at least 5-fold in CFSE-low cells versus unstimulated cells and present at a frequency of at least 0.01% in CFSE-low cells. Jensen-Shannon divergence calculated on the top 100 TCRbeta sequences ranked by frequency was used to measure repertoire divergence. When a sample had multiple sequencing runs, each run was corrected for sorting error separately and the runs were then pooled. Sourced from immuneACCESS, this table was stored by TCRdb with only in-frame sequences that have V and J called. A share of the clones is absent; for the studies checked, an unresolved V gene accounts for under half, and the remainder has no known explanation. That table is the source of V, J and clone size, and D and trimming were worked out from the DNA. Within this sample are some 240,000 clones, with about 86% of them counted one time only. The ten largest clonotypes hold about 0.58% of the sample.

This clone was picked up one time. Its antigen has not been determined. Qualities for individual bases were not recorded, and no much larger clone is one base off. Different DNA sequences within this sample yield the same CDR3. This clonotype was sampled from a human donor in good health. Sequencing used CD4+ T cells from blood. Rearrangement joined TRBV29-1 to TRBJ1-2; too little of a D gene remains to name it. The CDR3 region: CSVDSYGYTF. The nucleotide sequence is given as TGCAGCGTTGATAGCTATGGCTACACCTTC. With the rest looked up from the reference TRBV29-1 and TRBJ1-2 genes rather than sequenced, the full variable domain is SAVISQKPSRDICQRGTSLTIQCQVDSQVTMMFWYRQQPGQSLTLIATANQGSEATYESGFVIDKFPISRPNLTFSTLTVSNMSPEDSSIYLCSVDSYGYTFGSGTRLTVV.